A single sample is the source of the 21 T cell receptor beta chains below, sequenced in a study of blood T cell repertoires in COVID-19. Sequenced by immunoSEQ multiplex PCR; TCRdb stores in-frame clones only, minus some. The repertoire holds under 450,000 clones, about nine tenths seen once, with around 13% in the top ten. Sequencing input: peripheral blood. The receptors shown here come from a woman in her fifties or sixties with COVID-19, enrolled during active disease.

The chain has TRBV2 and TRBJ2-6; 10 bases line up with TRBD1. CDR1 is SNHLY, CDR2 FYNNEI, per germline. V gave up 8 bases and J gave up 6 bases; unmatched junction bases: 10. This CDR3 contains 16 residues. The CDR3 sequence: CASGKTGGEVANVLTF. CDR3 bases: TGTGCCAGCGGGAAGACAGGGGGCGAGGTGGCCAACGTCCTGACTTTC.

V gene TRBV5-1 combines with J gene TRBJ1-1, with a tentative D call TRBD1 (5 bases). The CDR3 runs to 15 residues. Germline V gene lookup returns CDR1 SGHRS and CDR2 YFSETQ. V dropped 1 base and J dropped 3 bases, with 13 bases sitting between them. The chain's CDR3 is CASSLIQGGDTEAFF. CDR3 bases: TGCGCCAGCAGCTTGATCCAGGGAGGGGACACTGAAGCTTTCTTT.

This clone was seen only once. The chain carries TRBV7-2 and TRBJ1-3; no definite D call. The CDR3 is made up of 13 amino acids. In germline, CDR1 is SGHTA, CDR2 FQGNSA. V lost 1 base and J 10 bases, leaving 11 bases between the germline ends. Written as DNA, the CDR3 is TGTGCCAGCAGCTTAGGAGGCGGGAATACCATATATTTT. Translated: CASSLGGGNTIYF.

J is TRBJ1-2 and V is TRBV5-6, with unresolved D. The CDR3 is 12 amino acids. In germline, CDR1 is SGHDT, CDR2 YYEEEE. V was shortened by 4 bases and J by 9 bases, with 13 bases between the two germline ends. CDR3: CASSPREGSYTF. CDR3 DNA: TGTGCCAGCAGCCCTCGGGAGGGCAGCTACACCTTC.

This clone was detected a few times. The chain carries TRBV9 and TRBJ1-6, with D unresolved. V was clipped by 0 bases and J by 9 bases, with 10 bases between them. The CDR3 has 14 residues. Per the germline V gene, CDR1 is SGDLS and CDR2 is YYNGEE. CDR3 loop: CASSVGEGSSPLHF. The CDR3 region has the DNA TGTGCCAGCAGCGTAGGAGAGGGAAGTTCACCCCTCCACTTT.

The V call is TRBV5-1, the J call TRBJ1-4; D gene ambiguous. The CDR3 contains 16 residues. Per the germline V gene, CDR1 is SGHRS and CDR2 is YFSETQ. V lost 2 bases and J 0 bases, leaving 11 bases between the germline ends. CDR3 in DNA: TGCGCCAGCAGCTTACGATCCCCAGCAACTAATGAAAAACTGTTTTTT. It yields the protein CASSLRSPATNEKLFF. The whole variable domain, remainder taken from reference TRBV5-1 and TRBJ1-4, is KAGVTQTPRYLIKTRGQQVTLSCSPISGHRSVSWYQQTPGQGLQFLFEYFSETQRNKGNFPGRFSGRQFSNSRSEMNVSTLELGDSALYLCASSLRSPATNEKLFFGSGTQLSVL.

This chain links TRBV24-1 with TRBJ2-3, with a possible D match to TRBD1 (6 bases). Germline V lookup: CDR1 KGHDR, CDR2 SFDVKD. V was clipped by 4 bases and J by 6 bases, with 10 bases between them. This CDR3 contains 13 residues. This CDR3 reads CATSEWDTDTQYF. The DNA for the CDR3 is TGTGCCACCAGTGAATGGGACACGGATACGCAGTATTTT.

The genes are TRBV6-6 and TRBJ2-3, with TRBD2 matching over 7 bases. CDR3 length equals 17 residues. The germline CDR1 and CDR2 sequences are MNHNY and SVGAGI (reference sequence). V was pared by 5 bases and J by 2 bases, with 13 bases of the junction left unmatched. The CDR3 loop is CASSPSGASGSTDTQYF. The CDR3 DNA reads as TGTGCCAGCAGTCCCAGTGGGGCTAGCGGTTCCACAGATACGCAGTATTTT.

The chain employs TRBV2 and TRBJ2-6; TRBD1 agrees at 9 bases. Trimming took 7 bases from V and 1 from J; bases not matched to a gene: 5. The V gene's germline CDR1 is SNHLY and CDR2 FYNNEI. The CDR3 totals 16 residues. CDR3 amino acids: CASTRDRASGANVLTF. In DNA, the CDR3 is TGTGCCAGCACCCGGGACAGGGCATCTGGGGCCAACGTCCTGACTTTC. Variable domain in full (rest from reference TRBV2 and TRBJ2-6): EPEVTQTPSHQVTQMGQEVILRCVPISNHLYFYWYRQILGQKVEFLVSFYNNEISEKSEIFDDQFSVERPDGSNFTLKIRSTKLEDSAMYFCASTRDRASGANVLTFGAGSRLTVL.

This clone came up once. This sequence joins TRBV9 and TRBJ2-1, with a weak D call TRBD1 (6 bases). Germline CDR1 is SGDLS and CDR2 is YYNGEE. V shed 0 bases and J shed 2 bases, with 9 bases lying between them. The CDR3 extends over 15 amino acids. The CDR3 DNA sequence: TGTGCCAGCAGCGTAGCACAGGGTACCTACAATGAGCAGTTCTTC. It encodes CASSVAQGTYNEQFF.

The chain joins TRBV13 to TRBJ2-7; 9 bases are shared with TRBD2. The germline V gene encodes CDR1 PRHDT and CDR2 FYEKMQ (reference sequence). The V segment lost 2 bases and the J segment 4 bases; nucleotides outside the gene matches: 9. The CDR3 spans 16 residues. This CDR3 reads CASSLRRGGLRYEQYF. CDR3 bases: TGTGCCAGCAGCTTACGGCGGGGGGGCCTTCGATACGAGCAGTACTTC.

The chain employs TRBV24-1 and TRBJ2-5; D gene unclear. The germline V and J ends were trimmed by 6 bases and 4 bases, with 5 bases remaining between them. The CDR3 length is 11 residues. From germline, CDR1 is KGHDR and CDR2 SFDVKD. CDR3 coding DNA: TGTGCCACCAGTACGGGAGAGACCCAGTACTTC. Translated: CATSTGETQYF.

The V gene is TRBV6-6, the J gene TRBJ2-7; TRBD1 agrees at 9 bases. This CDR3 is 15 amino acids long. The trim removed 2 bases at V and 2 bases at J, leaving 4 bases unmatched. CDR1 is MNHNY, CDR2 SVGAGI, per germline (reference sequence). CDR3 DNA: TGTGCCAGCAGTTACGACGGGACAGGGACCTACGAGCAGTACTTC. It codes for CASSYDGTGTYEQYF.

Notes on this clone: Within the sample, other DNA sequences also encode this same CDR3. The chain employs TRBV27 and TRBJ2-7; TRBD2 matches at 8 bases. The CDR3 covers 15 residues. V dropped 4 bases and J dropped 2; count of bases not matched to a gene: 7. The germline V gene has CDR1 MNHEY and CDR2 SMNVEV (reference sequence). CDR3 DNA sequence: TGTGCCAGCAGTTCAGGGACTAGTGGGGCCTACGAGCAGTACTTC. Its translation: CASSSGTSGAYEQYF.

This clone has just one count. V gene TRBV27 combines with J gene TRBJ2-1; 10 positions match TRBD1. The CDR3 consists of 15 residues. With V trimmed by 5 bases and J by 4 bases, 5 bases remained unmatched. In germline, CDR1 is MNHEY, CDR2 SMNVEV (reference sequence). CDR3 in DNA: TGTGCCAGCAGTATGACAGGGGGCGGGTACAATGAGCAGTTCTTC. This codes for CASSMTGGGYNEQFF.

The CDR3 is CASSYDSTNQPQHF. CDR3 nucleotides: TGTGCCAGCAGCTATGACAGTACCAATCAGCCCCAGCATTTT. The chain combines TRBV7-9 with TRBJ1-5, with D maybe TRBD1 (5 bases). The CDR3 is 14 amino acids. Per germline, CDR1 SEHNR and CDR2 FQNEAQ (reference sequence). The V and J ends lost 4 bases and 3 bases respectively, with 10 bases between them.

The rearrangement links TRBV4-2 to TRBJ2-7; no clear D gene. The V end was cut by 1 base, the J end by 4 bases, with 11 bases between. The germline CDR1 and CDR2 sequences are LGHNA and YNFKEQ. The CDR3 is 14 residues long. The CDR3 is CASSQGARTYEQYF. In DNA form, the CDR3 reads TGTGCCAGCAGCCAAGGGGCCAGAACATACGAGCAGTACTTC.

CDR3 nucleotides: TGTGCCAGCAGCTTATGGCGACAGACGATGAACACTGAAGCTTTCTTT. Translation: CASSLWRQTMNTEAFF. This chain links TRBV11-2 with TRBJ1-1, with D possibly matching TRBD1 (5 bases). Trimming stripped 2 bases from V and 0 bases from J, with 13 bases between. The CDR3 runs 16 residues. Germline V lookup: CDR1 SGHAT, CDR2 FQNNGV.

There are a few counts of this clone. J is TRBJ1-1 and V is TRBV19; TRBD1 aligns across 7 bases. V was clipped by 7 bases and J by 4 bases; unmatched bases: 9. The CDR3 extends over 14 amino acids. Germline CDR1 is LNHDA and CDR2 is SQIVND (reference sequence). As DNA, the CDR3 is TGTGCCAGTAAGTCACAGGGGATCGTCACTGAAGCTTTCTTT. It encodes CASKSQGIVTEAFF.

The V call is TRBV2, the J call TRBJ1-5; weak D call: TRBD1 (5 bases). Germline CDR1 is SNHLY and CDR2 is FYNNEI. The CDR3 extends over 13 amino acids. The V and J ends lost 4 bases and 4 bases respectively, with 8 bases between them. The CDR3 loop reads CASSGGGNQPQHF. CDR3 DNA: TGTGCCAGCAGTGGGGGGGGAAATCAGCCCCAGCATTTT.

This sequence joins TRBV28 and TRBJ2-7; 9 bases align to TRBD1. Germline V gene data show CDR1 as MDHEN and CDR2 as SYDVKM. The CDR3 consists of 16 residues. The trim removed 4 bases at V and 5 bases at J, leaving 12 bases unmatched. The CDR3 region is CASSSRDRALIDEQYF. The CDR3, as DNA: TGTGCCAGCAGTTCCCGGGACAGGGCTTTAATCGACGAGCAGTACTTC.